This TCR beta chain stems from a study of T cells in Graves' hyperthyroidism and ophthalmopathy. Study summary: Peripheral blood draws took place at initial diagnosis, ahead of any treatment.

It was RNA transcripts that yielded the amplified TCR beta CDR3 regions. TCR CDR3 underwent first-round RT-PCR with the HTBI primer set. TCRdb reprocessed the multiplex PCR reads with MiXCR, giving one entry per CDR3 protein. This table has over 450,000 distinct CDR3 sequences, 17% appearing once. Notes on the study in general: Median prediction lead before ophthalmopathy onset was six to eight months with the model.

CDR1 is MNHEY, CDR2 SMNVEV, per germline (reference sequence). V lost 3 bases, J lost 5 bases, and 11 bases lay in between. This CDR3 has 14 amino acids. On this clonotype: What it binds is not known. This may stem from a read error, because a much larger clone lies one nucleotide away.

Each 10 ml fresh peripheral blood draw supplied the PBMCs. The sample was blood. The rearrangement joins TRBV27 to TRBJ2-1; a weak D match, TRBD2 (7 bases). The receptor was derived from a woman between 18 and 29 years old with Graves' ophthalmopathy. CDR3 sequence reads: CASSFRGANNEQFF. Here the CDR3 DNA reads TGTGCCAGCAGTTTCCGGGGGGCGAACAATGAGCAGTTCTTC.